The rows below give T cell receptor beta chains drawn from one sample of a study of CD8+CD57+ T cells in acquired aplastic anemia. TCRdb re-derived calls from the reads in MiXCR, one entry per CDR3 protein. The sample shows 120,000 or so distinct CDR3 sequences, over 30% of them seen only once. Sequencing input: sorted CD4+, CD8+, or CD8+CD57+ T cells (not recorded which) from PBMCs. Every receptor here comes from a human donor with aplastic anemia. CDR3s include the opening cysteine and the closing phenylalanine or tryptophan. D genes are given only for firm matches. Clone size is given for some rows only: seen once, a few or many times, or a class if the clone is expanded.

TGTGCCAGTAGTATAGGTTTGGGGGGTAGTCGTCGAGAGACCCAGTACTTC	CASSIGLGGSRRETQYF	many	NA	TRBV19	TRBJ2-5
TGTGCCAGCAGTGAAGTCGGGGCAGGGGCCTATAATTCACCCCTCCACTTT	CASSEVGAGAYNSPLHF	NA	NA	TRBV2	TRBJ1-6
TGTGCCAGCAGCCTAGCTGGGGGGAACACTGAAGCTTTCTTT	CASSLAGGNTEAFF	few	NA	TRBV4-2	TRBJ1-1
TGTGCCAGCAGCCCCCGTTCGCGGGCAGATACGCAGTATTTT	CASSPRSRADTQYF	many	NA	TRBV9	TRBJ2-3
TGCAGTGCTAGAGATCAGGGTGGGGCCAACGTCCTGACTTTC	CSARDQGGANVLTF	many	NA	TRBV20-1	TRBJ2-6
TGTGCCAGCAGCGTCGGGACAGGGGGGAAAGAGACCCAGTACTTC	CASSVGTGGKETQYF	NA	TRBD1	TRBV27	TRBJ2-5
TGTGCCACCAGCAGGGACACTTCCTACGAGCAGTACTTC	CATSRDTSYEQYF	NA	NA	TRBV15	TRBJ2-7
TGTGCCAGCAGCTTGGCCCGAGGGGAAAAACTGTTTTTT	CASSLARGEKLFF	many	NA	TRBV5-6	TRBJ1-4
TGTGCCACCAGCAGGGTCCGGGACAGGGGGCAAGAGACCCAGTACTTC	CATSRVRDRGQETQYF	NA	TRBD1	TRBV15	TRBJ2-5
TGCAGTGCAATACCGCGAATCCAAGAGACCCAGTACTTC	CSAIPRIQETQYF	NA	NA	TRBV20-1	TRBJ2-5
TGCAGTGCTAGAGCCGGGACCGCTCAAGAGACCCAGTACTTC	CSARAGTAQETQYF	NA	NA	TRBV20-1	TRBJ2-5
TGTGCCAGCAGTTCTAGCGGGGGGTTCCGCTCCTACGAGCAGTACTTC	CASSSSGGFRSYEQYF	NA	TRBD2	TRBV9	TRBJ2-7
TGTGCCAGCAGCGTAGGGGGCGGGGAGCTGTTTTTT	CASSVGGGELFF	NA	NA	TRBV9	TRBJ2-2
TGTGCCAGCAGTTCGGGAGGGGGTCAAACTGAAGCTTTCTTT	CASSSGGGQTEAFF	many	NA	TRBV12-3/TRBV12-4	TRBJ1-1
TGCGCCAGCAGCCAAGATAGGGGGGGGCCAGGGCACTCAAAATATGGCTACACCTTC	CASSQDRGGPGHSKYGYTF	NA	NA	TRBV4-1	TRBJ1-2
TGTGCCACCAGTTTACGATTGGTAGGGGGCAGTGATCAGCCCCAGCATTTT	CATSLRLVGGSDQPQHF	NA	TRBD1	TRBV24-1	TRBJ1-5